The 21 T cell receptor beta chains below come from one sample, sequenced in a study of blood T cells in healthy people across ages. The use of a sample-barcoded 5' primer and a J-beta primer mix characterized a second PCR of roughly 7 to 11 cycles. A single record per CDR3 protein comes from TCRdb applying MiXCR to the 5' RACE reads. The sample includes around 1.5 million distinct CDR3 sequences, 55% to 75% of them seen just once. Source material: blood. The receptors come from a young man in good health.

The chain employs TRBV5-1 and TRBJ1-1; 10 positions agree with TRBD1. Trimming at V came to 4 bases and at J to 11 bases, leaving 11 bases not matched to a gene. Germline assignment: CDR1 SGHRS and CDR2 YFSETQ. This CDR3 is 14 amino acids long. The CDR3, as DNA: TGCGCCAGCAGCAACGGGACAGGGGTTTCGGTGGCTTTCTTT. It is translated as CASSNGTGVSVAFF.

As regards this clonotype: The DNA is left out, because the CDR3 cannot be placed on it with certainty; the CDR3 is given as TCRdb lists it. The chain couples TRBV6-5 to TRBJ2-1; the D call in the table, TRBD1, was not verified against the DNA. The CDR3 is 16 residues long, ends included. Per the germline V gene, CDR1 is MNHEY and CDR2 is SVGAGI. The CDR3 here is CASSYLGTGANNEQFF.

This chain joins TRBV29-1 and TRBJ1-2, with a weak D call TRBD1 (6 bases). There are 14 residues in the CDR3. Germline CDR1 and CDR2: SQVTM and ANQGSEA. Trimming took off 7 bases at V and 8 bases at J, with 23 bases between the two ends. The CDR3 region is CSADPPEEGEGYTF. The CDR3 nucleotides are TGCAGCGCCGACCCGCCTGAGGAGGGGGAGGGCTACACCTTC.

V is TRBV12-3 or TRBV12-4 and J is TRBJ2-7; D is unresolved. The CDR3 spans 12 residues. V was cut by 6 bases and J by 3 bases, with 9 bases left in between. This chain's CDR3 is CASSFRYYEQYF. The CDR3, as DNA: TGTGCCAGCAGCTTCCGTTACTACGAGCAGTACTTC.

This chain links TRBV15 with TRBJ1-2, with TRBD1 matching over 8 bases. The V segment lost 2 bases and the J segment 4 bases; nucleotides outside the gene matches: 12. The CDR3 loop spans 17 amino acids. CDR1 and CDR2 from the germline V gene are LNHNV and YYDKDF (reference sequence). The CDR3 reads CATSRPRSQGVTYGYTF. The CDR3 bases are TGTGCCACCAGCAGACCGAGGTCACAGGGGGTAACCTATGGCTACACCTTC. The variable domain in full, completed from reference TRBV15 and TRBJ1-2, reads DAMVIQNPRYQVTQFGKPVTLSCSQTLNHNVMYWYQQKSSQAPKLLFHYYDKDFNNEADTPDNFQSRRPNTSFCFLDIRSPGLGDTAMYLCATSRPRSQGVTYGYTFGSGTRLTVV.

This clonotype was seen only a few times. The chain combines TRBV4-1 with TRBJ2-7; TRBD2 matches at 7 bases. The CDR3 spans 18 residues. V was clipped by 1 base and J by 3 bases; unmatched bases: 15. Germline V gene data show CDR1 as MGHRA and CDR2 as YSYEKL. The CDR3 DNA reads as TGCGCCAGCAGCCAAGTAGTGGCTAGCGGAGGGAGAGGCTACGAGCAGTACTTC. As protein: CASSQVVASGGRGYEQYF.

This clonotype was found a few times. The CDR3 protein is CASSSNRDETQYF. CDR3 bases: TGTGCCAGCAGTTCTAACCGGGATGAGACCCAGTACTTC. The chain has TRBV27 and TRBJ2-5, with D possibly being TRBD2 (5 bases). Per germline, CDR1 MNHEY and CDR2 SMNVEV (reference sequence). This CDR3 spans 13 amino acids. Deletions cut 4 bases from V and 5 bases from J, with 11 bases between.

V usage is TRBV3-1 and J usage is TRBJ2-3; 7 bases are shared with TRBD2. Germline CDR1 and CDR2: LGHDT and YNNKEL (reference sequence). Trimming removed 4 bases from V and 4 bases from J; junction bases left unmatched: 11. The CDR3 is 16 residues long. CDR3 in amino acids: CASSPPGRFGADTQYF. The CDR3 bases are TGTGCCAGCAGCCCCCCCGGGAGGTTTGGCGCAGATACGCAGTATTTT.

The chain uses TRBV4-3 and TRBJ2-1; possible D gene TRBD2, 6 bases. CDR3 size: 13 residues. Germline CDR1 is LGHNA and CDR2 is YSLEER. V lost 1 base, J lost 10 bases, and 11 bases lay in between. The CDR3 DNA sequence: TGCGCCAGCAGCCAAGGGTTGCGGGACGAGCAGTTCTTC. Translating it yields CASSQGLRDEQFF.

The chain links TRBV10-2 to TRBJ2-3; D is perhaps TRBD2 (5 bases). Looked up from germline, CDR1 is WSHSY and CDR2 is SAAADI. The V gene lost 7 bases and the J gene lost 2 bases, with 16 bases spanning the gap. CDR3 length: 15 amino acids. The CDR3 DNA reads as TGCGCCAGCAATCGTCTCTGGCGGGCCACAGATACGCAGTATTTT. Its protein product is CASNRLWRATDTQYF.

This chain links TRBV7-9 with TRBJ1-1; 9 bases are shared with TRBD1. With 5 bases clipped from V and 0 bases from J, the junction kept 10 bases outside the gene matches. Germline loops: CDR1 SEHNR, CDR2 FQNEAQ (reference sequence). The CDR3 has 17 amino acids. The CDR3 sequence is CASSTGQGTGMNTEAFF. The CDR3, as DNA: TGTGCCAGCAGCACGGGACAGGGAACAGGGATGAACACTGAAGCTTTCTTT. The entire variable domain, with the rest obtained from reference TRBV7-9 and TRBJ1-1, is as follows: DTGVSQNPRHKITKRGQNVTFRCDPISEHNRLYWYRQTLGQGPEFLTYFQNEAQLEKSRLLSDRFSAERPKGSFSTLEIQRTEQGDSAMYLCASSTGQGTGMNTEAFFGQGTRLTVV.

This chain connects TRBV12-3 or TRBV12-4 to TRBJ1-1; D is possibly TRBD1 (5 bases). There are 15 residues in the CDR3. V lost 6 bases and J 6 bases, leaving 20 bases between the germline ends. The CDR3 loop reads CASSRVGTGSAEAFF. The CDR3, as DNA: TGTGCCAGCAGCCGGGTCGGAACAGGATCGGCTGAAGCTTTCTTT.

J is TRBJ1-6 and V is TRBV2; 9 bases agree with TRBD1. Germline lookup yields CDR1 SNHLY and CDR2 FYNNEI. The length of the CDR3 is 19 residues. Trimming at V came to 0 bases and at J to 2 bases, leaving 8 bases not matched to a gene. CDR3: CASSEALTGGITYNSPLHF. The CDR3 DNA follows: TGTGCCAGCAGTGAAGCCTTAACAGGGGGCATAACCTATAATTCACCCCTCCACTTT. The variable domain in full, completed from reference TRBV2 and TRBJ1-6, reads EPEVTQTPSHQVTQMGQEVILRCVPISNHLYFYWYRQILGQKVEFLVSFYNNEISEKSEIFDDQFSVERPDGSNFTLKIRSTKLEDSAMYFCASSEALTGGITYNSPLHFGNGTRLTVT.

The V call is TRBV12-3 or TRBV12-4, the J call TRBJ1-5, with TRBD1 as a possible D gene (5 bases). V lost 3 bases and J lost 3, with 9 bases in between. CDR3 length equals 14 residues. The CDR3 loop reads CASSFPGDNQPQHF. The CDR3 DNA is TGTGCCAGCAGTTTCCCGGGGGACAATCAGCCCCAGCATTTT.

About this clonotype: Germline is not matched at one junction end, which may reflect a read error. The chain employs TRBV5-5 and TRBJ2-5; D not certain. This CDR3 has 12 residues. Germline lookup yields CDR1 SGHKS and CDR2 YYEKEE (reference sequence). The DNA of the CDR3 is TGCGCCAGCACAAGGAATCAAGAGACCCAGTACTTC. Its translation: CASTRNQETQYF.

Only one count was recorded for this clonotype. The J gene is TRBJ2-1, the V gene TRBV5-1; D is undetermined. Germline V gives CDR1 SGHRS, CDR2 YFSETQ. Between the trimmed V and J ends, which lost 3 bases and 4 bases, there was a span of 11 bases. This CDR3 region has 14 residues. Written as DNA, the CDR3 is TGCGCCAGCAGCTCGAAGGCGGATTACAATGAGCAGTTCTTC. Translating gives CASSSKADYNEQFF.

In this sample, this clonotype turned up a few times. This chain connects TRBV5-1 to TRBJ2-3, with 7 positions matching TRBD2. V was pared by 4 bases and J by 2 bases, with 4 bases of the junction left unmatched. The CDR3 is 14 amino acids. CDR1 and CDR2 from the germline V gene are SGHRS and YFSETQ. Here the CDR3 reads CASSGDYITDTQYF. In nucleotides, the CDR3 is TGCGCCAGCAGCGGGGACTACATCACAGATACGCAGTATTTT.

The V and J genes are TRBV29-1 and TRBJ2-6; 8 bases map to TRBD1. The CDR3 length is 17 residues. CDR1 is SQVTM, CDR2 ANQGSEA, per germline. CDR3 nucleotides: TGCAGTGTAAACGCGGGACAGGCCCTCTCTGGGGCCAACGTCCTGACTTTC. Translated, it gives CSVNAGQALSGANVLTF.

The V gene is TRBV28, the J gene TRBJ1-1, with a tentative D call TRBD1 (5 bases). Trimming pared 6 bases from V and 3 bases from J, leaving 20 bases between. CDR3 length equals 16 residues. The V gene's germline CDR1 is MDHEN and CDR2 SYDVKM. The CDR3 region is CASRPVSEMGDTEAFF. The CDR3 coding sequence is TGTGCCAGCAGGCCGGTCAGTGAGATGGGGGACACTGAAGCTTTCTTT. Variable domain in full (rest from reference TRBV28 and TRBJ1-1): DVKVTQSSRYLVKRTGEKVFLECVQDMDHENMFWYRQDPGLGLRLIYFSYDVKMKEKGDIPEGYSVSREKKERFSLILESASTNQTSMYLCASRPVSEMGDTEAFFGQGTRLTVV.

V gene TRBV27 combines with J gene TRBJ2-1; 14 bases match TRBD2. J gave up 10 bases and V 2 bases, and 10 bases lay outside the gene matches. Germline V gives CDR1 MNHEY, CDR2 SMNVEV (reference sequence). This CDR3 has 17 amino acids. The CDR3: CASSLHVPGLAGDEQFF. The CDR3 DNA is TGTGCCAGCAGTTTACACGTGCCGGGACTAGCGGGAGACGAGCAGTTCTTC.

The chain couples TRBV7-9 to TRBJ2-1; a possible D gene is TRBD1 (6 bases). With 11 bases removed from V and 9 bases from J, the gap between germline ends came to 17 bases. Germline lookup yields CDR1 SEHNR and CDR2 FQNEAQ (reference sequence). The length of the CDR3 is 12 residues. The CDR3, as DNA: TGTGCCTCACACCTGGGGGCCGGTGAGCAGTTCTTC. Translated: CASHLGAGEQFF. Full variable domain (outside the CDR3, taken from reference TRBV7-9 and TRBJ2-1): DTGVSQNPRHKITKRGQNVTFRCDPISEHNRLYWYRQTLGQGPEFLTYFQNEAQLEKSRLLSDRFSAERPKGSFSTLEIQRTEQGDSAMYLCASHLGAGEQFFGPGTRLTVL.